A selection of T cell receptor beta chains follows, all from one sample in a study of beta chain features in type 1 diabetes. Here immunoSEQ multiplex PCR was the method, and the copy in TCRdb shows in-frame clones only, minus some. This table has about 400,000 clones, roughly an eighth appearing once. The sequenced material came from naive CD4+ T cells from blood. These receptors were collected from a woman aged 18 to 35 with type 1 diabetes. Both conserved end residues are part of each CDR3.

CDR3aa: CARQGLGANVLTF; v_gene: TRBV30; j_gene: TRBJ2-6
CDR3aa: CASTSQGVEQPQHF; v_gene: TRBV2; j_gene: TRBJ1-5
CDR3aa: CASSPRVVAPRSEQYF; v_gene: TRBV7-9; j_gene: TRBJ2-7
CDR3aa: CSAKSGLDTEAFF; v_gene: TRBV29-1; j_gene: TRBJ1-1
CDR3aa: CASRTGLGIQYF; v_gene: TRBV5-6; j_gene: TRBJ2-4
CDR3aa: CASSVRDTAYEQYF; v_gene: TRBV7-8; j_gene: TRBJ2-7
CDR3aa: CASSPLVSEQFF; v_gene: TRBV18; j_gene: TRBJ2-1
CDR3aa: CASSPEGTLASGELFF; v_gene: TRBV7-3; j_gene: TRBJ2-2
CDR3aa: CASSLVGTRVVNEQFF; v_gene: TRBV7-9; j_gene: TRBJ2-1
CDR3aa: CASSFEGGPNQPQHF; v_gene: TRBV7-9; j_gene: TRBJ1-5
CDR3aa: CASSWTVNQPQHF; v_gene: TRBV5-1; j_gene: TRBJ1-5
CDR3aa: CASRIGQNTEAFF; v_gene: TRBV6-5; j_gene: TRBJ1-1
CDR3aa: CAWSVNLYGYTF; v_gene: TRBV30; j_gene: TRBJ1-2
CDR3aa: CASRLQGLNEQFF; v_gene: TRBV6-5; j_gene: TRBJ2-1
CDR3aa: CASSPREGNTEAFF; v_gene: TRBV7-8; j_gene: TRBJ1-1
CDR3aa: CASSVGQGVYGYTF; v_gene: TRBV25-1; j_gene: TRBJ1-2
CDR3aa: CASSPRGRGEQFF; v_gene: TRBV28; j_gene: TRBJ2-1
CDR3aa: CASSLQPTRETQYF; v_gene: TRBV7-2; j_gene: TRBJ2-5
CDR3aa: CASSSKRGGTDTQYF; v_gene: TRBV7-2; j_gene: TRBJ2-3
CDR3aa: CASSSIRPGHKSYGYTF; v_gene: TRBV7-9; j_gene: TRBJ1-2
CDR3aa: CSVQRTSFDTQYF; v_gene: TRBV29-1; j_gene: TRBJ2-3
CDR3aa: CASSETQGDQPQHF; v_gene: TRBV7-9; j_gene: TRBJ1-5
CDR3aa: CASSPGQLPYGYTF; v_gene: TRBV14; j_gene: TRBJ1-2
CDR3aa: CASSSASGGRETQYF; v_gene: TRBV7-9; j_gene: TRBJ2-5
CDR3aa: CASSLPLVGELFF; v_gene: TRBV5-6; j_gene: TRBJ2-2
CDR3aa: CASSVAGREKLFF; v_gene: TRBV2; j_gene: TRBJ1-4
CDR3aa: CASPRLGGGETQYF; v_gene: TRBV27; j_gene: TRBJ2-5
CDR3aa: CASSQGTGVKSPLHF; v_gene: TRBV14; j_gene: TRBJ1-6
CDR3aa: CASSFSGSTKNIQYF; v_gene: TRBV28; j_gene: TRBJ2-4
CDR3aa: CASSQERTGLNEQFF; v_gene: TRBV4-1; j_gene: TRBJ2-1
CDR3aa: CASRQGGNEQFF; v_gene: TRBV27; j_gene: TRBJ2-1
CDR3aa: CASSSPGSGQETQYF; v_gene: TRBV27; j_gene: TRBJ2-5
CDR3aa: CASSVDNSGANVLTF; v_gene: TRBV11-1; j_gene: TRBJ2-6
CDR3aa: CAWSGLAGLTDTQYF; v_gene: TRBV30; j_gene: TRBJ2-3
CDR3aa: CASSLGTASYNEQFF; v_gene: TRBV5-1; j_gene: TRBJ2-1
CDR3aa: CASRGTGTAAFF; v_gene: TRBV2; j_gene: TRBJ1-1
CDR3aa: CASSLAIAEQETQYF; v_gene: TRBV5-1; j_gene: TRBJ2-5
CDR3aa: CSVRHDRNLGGTAFF; v_gene: TRBV29-1; j_gene: TRBJ1-1
CDR3aa: CASSQDWDRGQETQYF; v_gene: TRBV4-3; j_gene: TRBJ2-5
CDR3aa: CASSLAQTGTVSYEQYF; v_gene: TRBV7-9; j_gene: TRBJ2-7